The clone carrying this T cell receptor (beta chain) came up a few times. Antigen specificity is unknown. This entry belongs to a study of T cell repertoires in cytomegalovirus infection. Study information: Peptides in the study included HLA-C-restricted and HLA-B-restricted CMV epitopes. Indications came from public TCR beta signatures; they pointed to CMV infection and to a matching HLA type.

MiXCR was run by TCRdb on the reads, yielding one entry per CDR3 protein. The sample carries 750,000 to 950,000 distinct CDR3 sequences, 25% to 35% recorded once. Study-level results: Carriage of CMV together with the relevant HLA was identifiable through cumulative public TCR beta family frequency. CMV-specific HLA-C-restricted TCR beta clonotypes dominated the ex vivo response.

Germline V lookup: CDR1 SNHLY, CDR2 FYNNEI. The J segment lost 2 bases and the V segment lost 6 bases, leaving 6 bases of the junction unmatched. The CDR3 spans 15 residues. The sequence came from a human donor in good health (CMV status not recorded). Some clones in this sample may be carry-over from other donors' samples. The source material was cultured CD8+ T cells from PBMCs, sampled from culture after CMV antigen stimulation. The rearrangement joins TRBV2 to TRBJ2-1; 8 bases are a match to TRBD2. CDR3 loop: CASRGSGEPYNEQFF. CDR3 sequence (DNA): TGTGCCAGCAGGGGTAGCGGGGAGCCCTACAATGAGCAGTTCTTC.